These 26 T cell receptor beta chains came from one sample sequenced in a study of CD8 T cells in Susac syndrome (dated by TCRdb to about 2019). Libraries were prepared through the immunoSEQ multiplex PCR assay. RNA was extracted using the RNeasy kit, and about 0.5 to 1 microgram was reverse transcribed with random hexamers. The public reads were reanalyzed by TCRdb: fastp trimming at Q25, MiXCR alignment, in-frame beta chains only. Every entry covers one CDR3 protein and lists the most common genes and DNA from its rows. The sample includes about 100,000 distinct CDR3 sequences, with 95% observed a single time. The top ten hold 0.3% of the sample. Input material: CD8+ T cells from PBMCs. The source is a human donor with Susac syndrome.

The chain couples TRBV6-6 to TRBJ1-4; D is possibly TRBD1 (6 bases). The CDR3 loop spans 12 amino acids. CDR1 is MNHNY, CDR2 SVGAGI, per germline (reference sequence). Trimming shortened V by 7 bases and J by 13 bases, and 16 bases separated the two germline ends. The CDR3 is CASTAGENRLFF. CDR3 nucleotide sequence: TGTGCCAGCACCGCAGGGGAAAACCGACTGTTTTTT.

The chain is built from TRBV28 and TRBJ2-6; D gene ambiguous. With 11 bases removed from V and 0 bases from J, the gap between germline ends came to 8 bases. The length of the CDR3 is 13 residues. Germline loops: CDR1 MDHEN, CDR2 SYDVKM. The CDR3 reads CAALNSGANVLTF. Written as DNA, the CDR3 is TGTGCCGCATTAAACTCTGGGGCCAACGTCCTGACTTTC.

The chain links TRBV14 to TRBJ2-2; no definite D call. The CDR3 consists of 15 residues. The germline V gene encodes CDR1 SGHDN and CDR2 FVKESK. Trimming cost V 4 bases and J 6 bases, with 15 bases left between them. The CDR3 reads CASSRQRLFSGELFF. The CDR3 DNA is TGTGCCAGCAGCCGGCAACGACTGTTTTCCGGGGAGCTGTTTTTT.

This rearrangement joins TRBV1 to TRBJ2-7; TRBD1 is the table's D call, not checked against the DNA. TRBV1 is annotated as a pseudogene. The CDR3 is 17 amino acids. The CDR3 sequence is CTSSHDPRDRGLGEQYF. As DNA, the CDR3 is TGCACCAGCAGCCACGACCCCCGGGACAGGGGGCTAGGGGAGCAGTACTTC.

The J gene is TRBJ1-1, the V gene TRBV27, with TRBD1 matching over 9 bases. V lost 6 bases and J lost 4; bases outside the gene matches: 6. Germline CDR1 and CDR2: MNHEY and SMNVEV (reference sequence). The CDR3 loop spans 14 amino acids. The CDR3 bases are TGTGCCAGCAGAACACAGGGGGCTGGCACTGAAGCTTTCTTT. Protein product: CASRTQGAGTEAFF.

The rearrangement uses TRBV4-1 and TRBJ1-2; D unresolved. The length of the CDR3 is 17 residues. The germline gives CDR1 MGHRA, CDR2 YSYEKL. Trimming took off 1 base at V and 0 bases at J, with 15 bases between the two ends. CDR3 nucleotide sequence: TGCGCCAGCAGCCAAGTAGGTTCGGGAGAGACTAACTATGGCTACACCTTC. It codes for CASSQVGSGETNYGYTF.

In its sample, this clonotype was seen once. The rearrangement joins TRBV27 to TRBJ2-4, with D perhaps matching TRBD1 (6 bases). Germline assignment: CDR1 MNHEY and CDR2 SMNVEV (reference sequence). V gave up 8 bases and J gave up 2 bases, with 10 bases separating them. CDR3 length equals 13 residues. The CDR3 DNA follows: TGTGCCAGCGGTGGGGGCACCAAAAACATTCAGTACTTC. Residues: CASGGGTKNIQYF.

The gene calls are TRBV28 and TRBJ1-5; the D gene is possibly TRBD1 (5 bases). With 4 bases removed from V and 2 bases from J, the gap between germline ends came to 18 bases. Per the germline V gene, CDR1 is MDHEN and CDR2 is SYDVKM. CDR3 size: 17 residues. As DNA, the CDR3 is TGTGCCAGCAGTTCGGGATGGGGGTGGCGTGGCAATCAGCCCCAGCATTTT. As protein: CASSSGWGWRGNQPQHF.

This clonotype has only a few counts. V usage is TRBV5-6 and J usage is TRBJ2-5; D is unclear. In germline, CDR1 is SGHDT, CDR2 YYEEEE. V lost 0 bases, J lost 4 bases, and 4 bases lay in between. This CDR3 is built from 12 residues. CDR3 sequence: CASSLGRETQYF. CDR3 sequence (DNA): TGTGCCAGCAGCTTGGGGCGAGAGACCCAGTACTTC.

This chain joins TRBV12-3 or TRBV12-4 and TRBJ2-1; D gene ambiguous. V lost 6 bases to trimming and J lost 5 bases, with 8 bases between them. The CDR3 totals 12 residues. CDR3: CASRGLNNEQFF. CDR3 bases: TGTGCCAGCAGGGGCCTTAACAATGAGCAGTTCTTC.

This clonotype showed up just once. The CDR3 loop is CASSTRAGRGEQFF. Written as DNA, the CDR3 is TGTGCCAGCAGCACCCGAGCGGGACGAGGTGAGCAGTTCTTC. The rearrangement links TRBV7-2 to TRBJ2-1; 7 bases align to TRBD2. V gave up 5 bases and J gave up 9 bases; unmatched junction bases: 10. The CDR3 has 14 residues. Germline CDR1 is SGHTA and CDR2 is FQGNSA. The variable domain in full, with the rest retrieved from reference TRBV7-2 and TRBJ2-1, is GAGVSQSPSNKVTEKGKDVELRCDPISGHTALYWYRQSLGQGLEFLIYFQGNSAPDKSGLPSDRFSAERTGGSVSTLTIQRTQQEDSAVYLCASSTRAGRGEQFFGPGTRLTVL.

The chain joins TRBV3-1 to TRBJ2-7; no clear D gene. The CDR3 extends over 12 amino acids. The V gene's germline CDR1 is LGHDT and CDR2 YNNKEL (reference sequence). V dropped 0 bases and J dropped 6 bases, with 6 bases sitting between them. The CDR3 DNA reads TGTGCCAGCAGCCAAGAGGAAGCCGAGCAGTACTTC. Encoded protein: CASSQEEAEQYF.

This clonotype was recorded only once. The rearrangement joins TRBV20-1 to TRBJ2-7; TRBD2 matches 8 bases. The CDR3 runs 14 residues. Trimming at V came to 6 bases and at J to 9 bases, leaving 16 bases not matched to a gene. From germline, CDR1 is DFQATT and CDR2 SNEGSKA (reference sequence). The CDR3 nucleotides read TGCAGTGCCAGTATTAACAGGGCCCGGGGGGGGCAGTACTTC. Protein sequence: CSASINRARGGQYF.

The CDR3 bases are TGCAGCGTTGAAGATTGGACAGGGCGGAATGAGCAGTTCTTC. Translation: CSVEDWTGRNEQFF. The chain joins TRBV29-1 to TRBJ2-1; 8 positions match TRBD1. V gave up 0 bases and J gave up 7 bases; unmatched junction bases: 5. There are 14 residues in the CDR3. The germline V gene has CDR1 SQVTM and CDR2 ANQGSEA.

The CDR3 sequence: CASSWDFEQFF. The CDR3 coding sequence is TGTGCCAGCAGCTGGGACTTCGAGCAGTTCTTC. The V and J genes are TRBV7-2 and TRBJ2-1, with a weak D call TRBD2 (6 bases). The CDR3 length is 11 residues. Trimming took off 4 bases at V and 10 bases at J, with 8 bases between the two ends. Germline lookup yields CDR1 SGHTA and CDR2 FQGNSA.

This clonotype was seen once. V is TRBV28 and J is TRBJ1-4; tentatively, D is TRBD1 (6 bases). The germline gives CDR1 MDHEN, CDR2 SYDVKM. This CDR3 contains 14 residues. With 5 bases removed from V and 4 bases from J, the gap between germline ends came to 11 bases. CDR3 sequence (DNA): TGTGCCAGCAGTACAGGGATGGATAATGAAAAACTGTTTTTT. It encodes CASSTGMDNEKLFF.

The rearrangement uses TRBV6-5 and TRBJ2-3; no reliable D call. V was cut by 5 bases and J by 5 bases, with 8 bases left in between. The CDR3 covers 12 residues. Per the germline V gene, CDR1 is MNHEY and CDR2 is SVGAGI. The CDR3 region is CASSPTVDTQYF. Here the CDR3 DNA reads TGTGCCAGCAGTCCCACCGTAGATACGCAGTATTTT.

The rearrangement links TRBV20-1 to TRBJ2-7; 7 bases are shared with TRBD2. Germline CDR1 DFQATT, CDR2 SNEGSKA (reference sequence). The trim removed 3 bases at V and 3 bases at J, leaving 2 bases unmatched. The CDR3 length is 12 residues. The CDR3 coding sequence is TGCAGTGCTAGCGGGAGGAACTACGAGCAGTACTTC. Translated, it gives CSASGRNYEQYF.

The chain's CDR3 is CSVSVGGRLDEKLFF. The CDR3 coding sequence is TGCAGCGTGTCCGTTGGGGGCAGGTTGGATGAAAAACTGTTTTTT. This chain links TRBV29-1 with TRBJ1-4; D is possibly TRBD1 (6 bases). Germline V lookup: CDR1 SQVTM, CDR2 ANQGSEA. V lost 6 bases and J lost 6, with 20 bases in between. This CDR3 spans 15 amino acids.

This clonotype was found a few times. This chain uses TRBV5-6 with TRBJ2-7; D is uncertain. Trimming removed 0 bases from V and 4 bases from J, with 5 bases in between. Germline V gene lookup returns CDR1 SGHDT and CDR2 YYEEEE. The CDR3 loop spans 12 amino acids. The CDR3 loop reads CASSLEGYEQYF. The CDR3 region has the DNA TGTGCCAGCAGCTTGGAGGGTTACGAGCAGTACTTC.

The rearrangement joins TRBV3-1 to TRBJ2-3; TRBD2 matches 13 bases. The V gene end was trimmed by 0 bases and the J gene end by 6 bases; junction bases not matched to a gene: 15. Germline CDR1 reads LGHDT; CDR2 reads YNNKEL (reference sequence). CDR3 size: 20 residues. The CDR3 nucleotides read TGTGCCAGCAGCCAAGAATTACTAGCGGGGGGGCGAGTTGTTGTCGATACGCAGTATTTT. Its translation is CASSQELLAGGRVVVDTQYF.

The rearrangement uses TRBV20-1 and TRBJ2-3; D is undetermined. CDR1 and CDR2 (germline): DFQATT, SNEGSKA (reference sequence). This CDR3 is built from 14 residues. V was pared by 6 bases and J by 2 bases, with 15 bases between. CDR3 protein: CSARPLSTTDTQYF. The CDR3 nucleotides read TGCAGTGCCCGACCCCTTTCCACCACAGATACGCAGTATTTT.

V and J are TRBV13 and TRBJ2-7; TRBD2 matches at 8 bases. The CDR3 loop spans 16 amino acids. Germline V CDR1 and CDR2: PRHDT, FYEKMQ (reference sequence). V was pared by 0 bases and J by 5 bases, with 9 bases of the junction left unmatched. CDR3 sequence reads: CASSLGGSGSGHEQYF. The DNA for the CDR3 is TGTGCCAGCAGCTTAGGGGGAAGCGGGAGCGGCCACGAGCAGTACTTC.

This rearrangement joins TRBV6-5 to TRBJ1-1; unclear D gene. Germline V gene sequence: CDR1 MNHEY, CDR2 SVGAGI. Deletions cut 8 bases from V and 6 bases from J, with 10 bases between. The CDR3 is made up of 11 amino acids. The CDR3 DNA reads as TGTGCCAGCTATCGTGGGGCTGAAGCTTTCTTT. Translation gives CASYRGAEAFF.

The rearrangement uses TRBV20-1 and TRBJ1-1; maybe TRBD1 (5 bases). This CDR3 region has 17 residues. Trimming pared 5 bases from V and 1 base from J, leaving 23 bases between. Per the germline V gene, CDR1 is DFQATT and CDR2 is SNEGSKA (reference sequence). CDR3 bases: TGCAGTGCTTCGTTAAGGGACGGAACTAGAGCGAACACTGAAGCTTTCTTT. Its translation is CSASLRDGTRANTEAFF.

This clonotype was detected once. The chain has TRBV25-1 and TRBJ2-5, with a possible D match to TRBD2 (6 bases). The CDR3 has 14 amino acids. CDR1 is MGHDK, CDR2 SYGVNS, per germline. Trimming pared 6 bases from V and 4 bases from J, leaving 15 bases between. The CDR3 reads CASRGLHSGETQYF. CDR3 sequence (DNA): TGTGCCAGCAGGGGACTCCACAGCGGAGAGACCCAGTACTTC.